These 27 T cell receptor beta chains were all obtained from the same sample, sequenced in a study of Tregs in tolerant kidney transplant recipients. Profiling relied on immunoSEQ multiplex PCR, and the TCRdb table lists in-frame clones only, not all of them. The top ten clones hold roughly 1.8% of a sample with about 15,000 clones, around three quarters of them seen once. Sequences were derived from Tregs from blood, sampled before the transplant. These TCRs come from a human donor who received a combined kidney and bone marrow transplant.

The chain is built from TRBV11-2 and TRBJ2-7, with D perhaps TRBD1 (6 bases). Deletions cut 2 bases from V and 2 bases from J, with 13 bases between. Per the germline V gene, CDR1 is SGHAT and CDR2 is FQNNGV. This CDR3 contains 15 residues. The chain's CDR3 is CASSLNFRGPYEQYF. The CDR3 region has the DNA TGTGCCAGCAGCTTAAACTTCAGGGGCCCCTACGAGCAGTACTTC.

The rearrangement joins TRBV19 to TRBJ2-7, with 13 bases lining up with TRBD2. The CDR3 extends over 15 amino acids. J was trimmed by 0 bases and V by 6 bases; bases with no gene match: 2. Germline CDR1 LNHDA, CDR2 SQIVND (reference sequence). For the CDR3, the DNA is TGTGCCAGTAGCCGACTAGCGGGAGGCTCCTACGAGCAGTACTTC. Translation: CASSRLAGGSYEQYF.

This rearrangement joins TRBV5-4 to TRBJ2-7, with TRBD2 matching over 10 bases. Germline CDR1 is SGHNT and CDR2 is YYREEE (reference sequence). The CDR3 sequence is 17 residues long. J was trimmed by 3 bases and V by 4 bases; bases with no gene match: 13. The CDR3 DNA reads TGTGCCAGCAGCCCCCGACTAGCGGGCGATTCATTCTACGAGCAGTACTTC. The encoded protein is CASSPRLAGDSFYEQYF.

This clone was seen just once. The chain recombines TRBV5-1 with TRBJ1-1, with D hard to call. The V and J ends lost 1 base and 0 bases respectively, with 4 bases between them. CDR1 SGHRS and CDR2 YFSETQ come from the germline V gene. This CDR3 is built from 13 residues. The CDR3 loop is CASSLQMNTEAFF. The DNA for the CDR3 is TGCGCCAGCAGCTTGCAGATGAACACTGAAGCTTTCTTT. The full variable domain, rest sourced from reference TRBV5-1 and TRBJ1-1, is KAGVTQTPRYLIKTRGQQVTLSCSPISGHRSVSWYQQTPGQGLQFLFEYFSETQRNKGNFPGRFSGRQFSNSRSEMNVSTLELGDSALYLCASSLQMNTEAFFGQGTRLTVV.

The V call is TRBV28, the J call TRBJ2-3; 7 bases line up with TRBD1. With 4 bases clipped from V and 0 bases from J, the junction kept 7 bases outside the gene matches. CDR1 MDHEN and CDR2 SYDVKM come from the germline V gene. This CDR3 comprises 16 residues. The CDR3 coding sequence is TGTGCCAGCAGTTCGGGACAGCTAGCTAGCACAGATACGCAGTATTTT. Translated, it gives CASSSGQLASTDTQYF. The variable domain in full, with the rest retrieved from reference TRBV28 and TRBJ2-3, is DVKVTQSSRYLVKRTGEKVFLECVQDMDHENMFWYRQDPGLGLRLIYFSYDVKMKEKGDIPEGYSVSREKKERFSLILESASTNQTSMYLCASSSGQLASTDTQYFGPGTRLTVL.

As DNA, the CDR3 is TGTGCCAGCGGACGGACAGGGCCCTACGAGCAGTACTTC. This encodes CASGRTGPYEQYF. This chain uses TRBV27 with TRBJ2-7; 8 bases fit TRBD1. The CDR3 extends over 13 amino acids. Germline V gene sequence: CDR1 MNHEY, CDR2 SMNVEV (reference sequence). V dropped 8 bases and J dropped 2; count of bases not matched to a gene: 5.

The rearrangement uses TRBV25-1 and TRBJ2-2; D is perhaps TRBD2 (5 bases). Germline loops: CDR1 MGHDK, CDR2 SYGVNS. This CDR3 is built from 16 residues. Trimming took off 3 bases at V and 2 bases at J, with 13 bases between the two ends. CDR3 DNA sequence: TGTGCCAGCAGTGATGTGGGGAGACTTAACACCGGGGAGCTGTTTTTT. Translated: CASSDVGRLNTGELFF.

V is TRBV5-6 and J is TRBJ2-5; 7 nucleotides match TRBD2. From germline, CDR1 is SGHDT and CDR2 YYEEEE. CDR3 size: 14 residues. The V segment lost 2 bases and the J segment 4 bases; nucleotides outside the gene matches: 5. CDR3 amino acids: CASSFGVAGETQYF. The CDR3 DNA sequence: TGTGCCAGCAGCTTTGGAGTAGCGGGAGAGACCCAGTACTTC.

This clone was detected once. The chain employs TRBV11-2 and TRBJ2-1, with D perhaps TRBD2 (5 bases). Trimming took 2 bases from V and 5 from J, leaving 10 bases between them. The CDR3 is made up of 14 amino acids. From germline, CDR1 is SGHAT and CDR2 FQNNGV. For the CDR3, the DNA is TGTGCCAGCAGCTTAACGAGCGGTAACAATGAGCAGTTCTTC. As protein: CASSLTSGNNEQFF.

The rearrangement links TRBV2 to TRBJ2-2; D is unclear. Per the germline V gene, CDR1 is SNHLY and CDR2 is FYNNEI. The V gene lost 5 bases and the J gene lost 5 bases, with 6 bases spanning the gap. This CDR3 has 12 amino acids. CDR3 nucleotides: TGTGCCAGCAGTTACGGGACCGGGGAGCTGTTTTTT. It is translated as CASSYGTGELFF.

The V gene is TRBV28, the J gene TRBJ2-5; TRBD1 is a possible D gene (6 bases). Looked up from germline, CDR1 is MDHEN and CDR2 is SYDVKM. The length of the CDR3 is 12 residues. Trimming left V 6 bases short and J 4 bases short, with 9 bases between. The CDR3 sequence: CASRQGPETQYF. CDR3 DNA sequence: TGTGCCAGCAGACAGGGCCCAGAGACCCAGTACTTC.

In this sample, this clone turned up a few times. This chain uses TRBV2 with TRBJ1-2, with a tentative D call TRBD1 (6 bases). Trimming removed 3 bases at V and 4 bases at J, with 12 bases between. The CDR3 extends over 14 amino acids. Germline V gene lookup returns CDR1 SNHLY and CDR2 FYNNEI. In DNA form, the CDR3 reads TGTGCCAGCAGTGATCTTGGGGGCAGCTATGGCTACACCTTC. Amino acids: CASSDLGGSYGYTF.

The rearrangement uses TRBV7-2 and TRBJ1-6; D is undetermined. The CDR3 spans 15 residues. Germline CDR1 is SGHTA and CDR2 is FQGNSA. Trimming pared 1 base from V and 10 bases from J, leaving 14 bases between. CDR3 sequence reads: CASSLGLSWQSPLHF. CDR3 DNA: TGTGCCAGCAGCTTAGGGCTCTCTTGGCAGTCACCCCTCCACTTT.

The rearrangement joins TRBV11-2 to TRBJ2-1; maybe TRBD2 (6 bases). Per germline, CDR1 SGHAT and CDR2 FQNNGV. The CDR3 runs 11 residues. Trimming shortened V by 1 base and J by 14 bases, and 9 bases separated the two germline ends. CDR3 sequence reads: CASSLAGRKFF. CDR3 sequence (DNA): TGTGCCAGCAGCTTAGCCGGGAGAAAGTTCTTC. Full variable domain (missing parts from reference TRBV11-2 and TRBJ2-1): EAGVAQSPRYKIIEKRQSVAFWCNPISGHATLYWYQQILGQGPKLLIQFQNNGVVDDSQLPKDRFSAERLKGVDSTLKIQPAKLEDSAVYLCASSLAGRKFFGPGTRLTVL.

This clone is medium-sized within its sample. The chain carries TRBV4-1 and TRBJ1-1, with TRBD1 as a possible D gene (6 bases). Germline V gene lookup returns CDR1 MGHRA and CDR2 YSYEKL. The CDR3 has 16 amino acids. The germline V and J ends were trimmed by 2 bases and 4 bases, with 17 bases remaining between them. Here the CDR3 DNA reads TGCGCCAGCAGCCAAACGAAGAGGGGGGGTCCCACTGAAGCTTTCTTT. Translating it yields CASSQTKRGGPTEAFF.

This clone was detected only a few times. The genes are TRBV6-1 and TRBJ2-7; D is uncertain. The CDR3 sequence is 14 residues long. The germline CDR1 and CDR2 sequences are MNHNS and SASEGT. Trimming took 2 bases from V and 0 from J, leaving 8 bases between them. In nucleotides, the CDR3 is TGTGCCAGCAGTGAATCGGTAGTCTCCTACGAGCAGTACTTC. This sequence encodes CASSESVVSYEQYF.

The chain joins TRBV7-2 to TRBJ1-2, with D perhaps TRBD1 (6 bases). The CDR3 loop spans 15 amino acids. Germline lookup yields CDR1 SGHTA and CDR2 FQGNSA. Trimming shortened V by 5 bases and J by 3 bases, and 16 bases separated the two germline ends. In DNA, the CDR3 is TGTGCCAGCAGCCTAAAGACAGGTTCCCACTATGGCTACACCTTC. This sequence encodes CASSLKTGSHYGYTF.

The CDR3 DNA sequence: TGTGCCAGCAGCCTCCTTACAGGGGGCTTGACTGAAGCTTTCTTT. It encodes CASSLLTGGLTEAFF. V gene TRBV6-5 combines with J gene TRBJ1-1; 9 bases are shared with TRBD1. The CDR3 loop spans 15 amino acids. The J segment lost 5 bases and the V segment lost 6 bases, leaving 10 bases of the junction unmatched. The germline V gene encodes CDR1 MNHEY and CDR2 SVGAGI.

The J gene is TRBJ1-1, the V gene TRBV19; 8 bases map to TRBD1. In germline, CDR1 is LNHDA, CDR2 SQIVND (reference sequence). This CDR3 comprises 14 residues. The V segment lost 11 bases and the J segment 11 bases; nucleotides outside the gene matches: 19. The CDR3 DNA reads as TGTGCCGGATACCACGGGACAGGTGGGTTGCGTGCTTTCTTT. Residues: CAGYHGTGGLRAFF.

The gene calls are TRBV27 and TRBJ2-1; 12 bases map to TRBD1. V gave up 6 bases and J gave up 0 bases; unmatched junction bases: 9. CDR1 is MNHEY, CDR2 SMNVEV, per germline (reference sequence). The CDR3 runs 18 residues. The CDR3, as DNA: TGTGCCAGCAGCCCGATCCGGGACAGGGGGCGCTCCTACAATGAGCAGTTCTTC. It codes for CASSPIRDRGRSYNEQFF.

The chain combines TRBV5-6 with TRBJ2-3; possibly TRBD2 for D (7 bases). V was cut by 0 bases and J by 3 bases, with 23 bases left in between. Germline assignment: CDR1 SGHDT and CDR2 YYEEEE. CDR3 length equals 19 residues. The CDR3 bases are TGTGCCAGCAGCTTGGCCCGCGGGGGCGTCCGGGGTAGGACAGATACGCAGTATTTT. The encoded protein is CASSLARGGVRGRTDTQYF. Full variable domain (remainder filled in from reference TRBV5-6 and TRBJ2-3): DAGVTQSPTHLIKTRGQQVTLRCSPKSGHDTVSWYQQALGQGPQFIFQYYEEEERQRGNFPDRFSGHQFPNYSSELNVNALLLGDSALYLCASSLARGGVRGRTDTQYFGPGTRLTVL.

The V call is TRBV6-1, the J call TRBJ2-7, with a possible D match to TRBD1 (5 bases). This CDR3 has 15 residues. Germline values: CDR1 MNHNS, CDR2 SASEGT. Trimming took 7 bases from V and 5 from J, leaving 21 bases between them. The CDR3 region is CASNPPGAGKNEQYF. The DNA of the CDR3 is TGTGCCAGCAATCCGCCTGGGGCAGGGAAGAACGAGCAGTACTTC.

The chain has TRBV13 and TRBJ1-1, with D unresolved. There are 12 residues in the CDR3. V was trimmed by 4 bases and J by 5 bases, leaving 8 bases between them. Germline-derived CDR1 and CDR2 are PRHDT and FYEKMQ (reference sequence). The CDR3 nucleotides are TGTGCCAGCAGCTACCGAGGGACTGAAGCTTTCTTT. Translation gives CASSYRGTEAFF.

V is TRBV5-1 and J is TRBJ2-1; no reliable D call. Trimming cost V 1 base and J 5 bases, with 13 bases left between them. Germline V gives CDR1 SGHRS, CDR2 YFSETQ. The CDR3 runs 15 residues. The CDR3 region has the DNA TGCGCCAGCAGCTTGTTGTCTAGGTCGAACAATGAGCAGTTCTTC. Encoded protein: CASSLLSRSNNEQFF.

The V and J genes are TRBV15 and TRBJ2-1; TRBD2 matches at 9 bases. V lost 0 bases and J lost 3; bases outside the gene matches: 18. Germline-derived CDR1 and CDR2 are LNHNV and YYDKDF (reference sequence). The CDR3 runs to 21 residues. The CDR3 DNA follows: TGTGCCACCAGCAGAGATCTCGGTAGCGGGAGTCTCTCTTCTCTCTACAATGAGCAGTTCTTC. This encodes CATSRDLGSGSLSSLYNEQFF. Full variable domain (remainder filled in from reference TRBV15 and TRBJ2-1): DAMVIQNPRYQVTQFGKPVTLSCSQTLNHNVMYWYQQKSSQAPKLLFHYYDKDFNNEADTPDNFQSRRPNTSFCFLDIRSPGLGDTAMYLCATSRDLGSGSLSSLYNEQFFGPGTRLTVL.

The rearrangement uses TRBV2 and TRBJ1-1; TRBD1 might be the D (6 bases). Trimming removed 4 bases at V and 5 bases at J, with 11 bases between. Germline V gives CDR1 SNHLY, CDR2 FYNNEI. CDR3 length: 13 amino acids. CDR3 sequence (DNA): TGTGCCAGCAGTGCCAGGGGAAAGACTGAAGCTTTCTTT. Translation gives CASSARGKTEAFF.

The chain employs TRBV18 and TRBJ2-7, with D possibly being TRBD2 (6 bases). CDR3 size: 15 residues. Trimming removed 3 bases from V and 6 bases from J, with 18 bases in between. CDR1 KGHSH and CDR2 LQKENI come from the germline V gene. CDR3 nucleotide sequence: TGTGCCAGCTCACCCGGAATAGCCGGGGGTGTCGAGCAGTACTTC. It is translated as CASSPGIAGGVEQYF.